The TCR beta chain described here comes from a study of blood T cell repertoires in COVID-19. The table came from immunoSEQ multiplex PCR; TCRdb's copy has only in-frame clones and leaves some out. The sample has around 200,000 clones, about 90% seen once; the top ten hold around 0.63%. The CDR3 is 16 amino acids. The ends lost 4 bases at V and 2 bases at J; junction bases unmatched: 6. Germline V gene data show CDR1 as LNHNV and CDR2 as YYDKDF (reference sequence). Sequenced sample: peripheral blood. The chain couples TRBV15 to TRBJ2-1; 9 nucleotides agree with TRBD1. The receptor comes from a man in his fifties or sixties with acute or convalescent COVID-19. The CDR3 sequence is CATSTTQGAPYNEQFF. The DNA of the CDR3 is TGTGCCACCAGCACGACACAGGGGGCGCCCTACAATGAGCAGTTCTTC. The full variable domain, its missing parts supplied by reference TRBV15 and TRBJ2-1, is DAMVIQNPRYQVTQFGKPVTLSCSQTLNHNVMYWYQQKSSQAPKLLFHYYDKDFNNEADTPDNFQSRRPNTSFCFLDIRSPGLGDTAMYLCATSTTQGAPYNEQFFGPGTRLTVL.